This T cell receptor (beta chain) was observed in a study of response to subunit inactivated influenza vaccine. Study-wide findings and caveats: A suggestion made by the authors is that each seasonal influenza vaccination recruits few new T cells.

This clonotype has only a few counts. Its antigen is not identified. Germline V gives CDR1 DFQATT, CDR2 SNEGSKA (reference sequence). V was pared by 1 base and J by 5 bases, with 12 bases of the junction left unmatched. The CDR3 is 17 residues long. TCRdb fed the RT-PCR reads into MiXCR, producing one record per CDR3 protein. The data hold roughly 650,000 distinct CDR3 sequences, with about a sixth observed a single time. Sequenced material: PBMCs from blood, taken roughly 12 days after vaccination. The chain joins TRBV20-1 to TRBJ2-5, with 11 positions matching TRBD2. The sequence derives from a man over 45 who received an inactivated influenza vaccine. CDR3 sequence: CSARGPSGRNLQETQYF. CDR3 coding DNA: TGCAGTGCTAGAGGGCCTAGCGGGAGGAACCTCCAGGAGACCCAGTACTTC.